The entry below describes one T cell receptor (beta chain). This sample was included in a study of blood T cell repertoires in COVID-19. Study overall: Sites in the United States, Italy and Spain provided acute and convalescent COVID-19 samples.

CDR1 MNHEY and CDR2 SVGEGT come from the germline V gene. The CDR3 covers 16 residues. Trimming cost V 6 bases and J 3 bases; bases outside gene matches: 7. Source study methods: The assay estimated nucleated cells by amplifying reference gene primers. Sequencing was performed with immunoSEQ multiplex PCR; in TCRdb, only in-frame clones are kept and a portion is missing. Clone size and the V and J calls come from that table; the DNA yielded D and trimming. The sample carries approximately 34,000 clones, 81% recorded once. Input material: peripheral blood. This receptor was obtained from a man between 65 and 85 years old with COVID-19, enrolled during active disease. The gene calls are TRBV6-2 or TRBV6-3 and TRBJ2-6; 8 bases align to TRBD2. The CDR3 protein is CASSPTLAGGANVLTF. The CDR3 nucleotides read TGTGCCAGCAGCCCGACCCTAGCGGGTGGGGCCAACGTCCTGACTTTC.